This T cell receptor (beta chain) was identified during a study of T cell changes during pregnancy in multiple sclerosis (dated by TCRdb to the late 2010s). In terms of the full investigation: In women with multiple sclerosis, the researchers looked at how the T cell repertoire shifted as pregnancy progressed.

Including the terminal cysteine and phenylalanine, the CDR3 comprises 11 residues. Just the 33-base CDR3 DNA is kept, in frame starting at base 1. Looking up the germline V gene (reference sequence) yields CDR1 DFQATT and CDR2 SNEGSKA. V gives up 3 bases and J gives up 3 bases, and the segment between their germline ends measures 5 bases. Note on this clone: It has no known antigen specificity. Base-call qualities are not available, and no considerably larger clone is one nucleotide away.

Libraries were prepared through the immunoSEQ multiplex PCR assay. Imported from immuneACCESS, the table was reduced by TCRdb to in-frame sequences with V and J called. These copies leave out some clones; in studies compared against another copy, an unresolved V gene accounts for under half, and the cause of the remainder is not known. A total of tens of thousands of clones appear in this sample, around 93% of them only once. The ten largest make up roughly 3.9% of the sample. Recombination connected TRBV20-1 to TRBJ1-1, with the D gene not clear enough to name. The source is a female donor with multiple sclerosis, enrolled in a pregnancy study. This specimen consisted of CD8+ T cells from peripheral blood mononuclear cells, obtained after pregnancy. The CDR3 is CSASDYTEAFF. The DNA reads as follows: TGCAGTGCTAGCGACTACACTGAAGCTTTCTTT.